This T cell receptor (beta chain) originates from a study of T cells in Graves' hyperthyroidism and ophthalmopathy. Ophthalmopathy patients had moderate-to-severe active disease, CAS ≥3, NOSPECS ≥4, and disease duration under 3 months. Together with thyroid ultrasound, orbital computed tomography, serum thyroxine and TRAb, clinical symptoms were used for diagnoses. The PBMCs were taken from around 10 ml of fresh peripheral blood. This clonotype appeared a few times. What it recognizes is unknown. V was shortened by 6 bases and J by 0 bases, with 15 bases between the two germline ends. This CDR3 has 15 residues. Amplification of TCR beta CDR3 regions used RNA as the template. A first-round RT-PCR of the TCR CDR3 used the HTBI primer set. TCRdb re-derived calls from the multiplex PCR reads in MiXCR, one entry per CDR3 protein. Found here are some 490,000 distinct CDR3 sequences, approximately 23% of them singletons; the top ten hold approximately 49%.

Study-wide results and caveats: Most thyroid clonotypes expanded above 0.001 appeared in blood too.

V is TRBV12-3 or TRBV12-4 and J is TRBJ2-7; the D gene is possibly TRBD1 (5 bases). This TCR came from a woman aged 65 to 85 with Graves' ophthalmopathy. Sequencing was performed on blood. The CDR3 sequence is CASSPPRANSYEQYF. The CDR3 DNA reads as TGTGCCAGCAGCCCGCCCAGGGCCAACTCCTACGAGCAGTACTTC.